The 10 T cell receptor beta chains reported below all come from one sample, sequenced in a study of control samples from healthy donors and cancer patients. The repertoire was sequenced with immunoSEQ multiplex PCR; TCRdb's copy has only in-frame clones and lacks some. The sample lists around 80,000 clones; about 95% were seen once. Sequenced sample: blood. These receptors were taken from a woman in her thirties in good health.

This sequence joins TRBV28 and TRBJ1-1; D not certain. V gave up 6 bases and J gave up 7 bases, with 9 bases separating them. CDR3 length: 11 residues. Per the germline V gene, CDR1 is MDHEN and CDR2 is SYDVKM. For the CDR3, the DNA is TGTGCCAGCAGCTGGAAAAGTGAAGCTTTCTTT. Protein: CASSWKSEAFF.

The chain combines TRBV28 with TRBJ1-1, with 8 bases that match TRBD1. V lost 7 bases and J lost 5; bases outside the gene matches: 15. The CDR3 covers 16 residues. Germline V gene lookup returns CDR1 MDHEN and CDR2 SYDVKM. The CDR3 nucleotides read TGTGCCAGCACTCCAAGGGAACAGGGGGTATGGACTGAAGCTTTCTTT. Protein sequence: CASTPREQGVWTEAFF.

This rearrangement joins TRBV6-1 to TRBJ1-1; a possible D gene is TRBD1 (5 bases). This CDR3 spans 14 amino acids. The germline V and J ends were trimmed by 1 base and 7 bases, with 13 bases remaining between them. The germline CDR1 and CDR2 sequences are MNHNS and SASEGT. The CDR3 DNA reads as TGTGCCAGCAGTGAAGTTGGCAGGGAGGATGAAGCTTTCTTT. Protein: CASSEVGREDEAFF.

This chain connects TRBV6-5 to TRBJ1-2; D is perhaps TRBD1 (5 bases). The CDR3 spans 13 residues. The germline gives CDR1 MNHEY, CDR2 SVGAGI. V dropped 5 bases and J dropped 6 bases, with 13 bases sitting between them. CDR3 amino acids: CASSPPGVHGYTF. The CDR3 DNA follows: TGTGCCAGCAGTCCCCCGGGGGTCCATGGCTACACCTTC.

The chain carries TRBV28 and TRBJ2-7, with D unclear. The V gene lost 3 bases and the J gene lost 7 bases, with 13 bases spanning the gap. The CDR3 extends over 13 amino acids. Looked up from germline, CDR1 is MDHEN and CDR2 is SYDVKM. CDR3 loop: CASSLLTPVEQYF. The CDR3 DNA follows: TGTGCCAGCAGTTTGCTGACACCCGTTGAGCAGTACTTC.

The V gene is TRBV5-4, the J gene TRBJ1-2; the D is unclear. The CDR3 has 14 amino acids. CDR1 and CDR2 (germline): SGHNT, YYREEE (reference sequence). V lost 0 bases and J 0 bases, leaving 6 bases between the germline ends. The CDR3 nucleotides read TGTGCCAGCAGCTTGGAACCGACTAACTATGGCTACACCTTC. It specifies CASSLEPTNYGYTF.

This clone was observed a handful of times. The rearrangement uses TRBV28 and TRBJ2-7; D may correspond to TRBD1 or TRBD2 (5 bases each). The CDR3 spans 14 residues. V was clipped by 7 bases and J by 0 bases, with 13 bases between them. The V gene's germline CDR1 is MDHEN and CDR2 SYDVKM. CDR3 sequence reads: CASTSWDGSYEQYF. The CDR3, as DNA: TGTGCCAGCACCTCCTGGGACGGCTCCTACGAGCAGTACTTC. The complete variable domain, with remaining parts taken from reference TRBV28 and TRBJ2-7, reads DVKVTQSSRYLVKRTGEKVFLECVQDMDHENMFWYRQDPGLGLRLIYFSYDVKMKEKGDIPEGYSVSREKKERFSLILESASTNQTSMYLCASTSWDGSYEQYFGPGTRLTVT.

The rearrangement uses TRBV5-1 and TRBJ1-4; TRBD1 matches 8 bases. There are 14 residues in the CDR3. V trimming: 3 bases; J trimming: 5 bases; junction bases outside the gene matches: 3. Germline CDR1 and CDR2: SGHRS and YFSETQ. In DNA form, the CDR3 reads TGCGCCAGCAGCTATAGGACAGGGAATGAAAAACTGTTTTTT. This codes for CASSYRTGNEKLFF. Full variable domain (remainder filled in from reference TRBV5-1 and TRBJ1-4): KAGVTQTPRYLIKTRGQQVTLSCSPISGHRSVSWYQQTPGQGLQFLFEYFSETQRNKGNFPGRFSGRQFSNSRSEMNVSTLELGDSALYLCASSYRTGNEKLFFGSGTQLSVL.

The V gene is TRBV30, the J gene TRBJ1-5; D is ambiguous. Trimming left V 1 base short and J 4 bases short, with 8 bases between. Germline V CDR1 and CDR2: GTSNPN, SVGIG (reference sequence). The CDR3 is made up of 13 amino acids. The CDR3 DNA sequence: TGTGCCTGGAGTGCCGGGGAAAATCAGCCCCAGCATTTT. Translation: CAWSAGENQPQHF.

CDR3 protein: CASSILGLQGNEQFF. Here the CDR3 DNA reads TGTGCCAGCTCAATCCTGGGACTCCAGGGGAATGAGCAGTTCTTC. The J gene is TRBJ2-1, the V gene TRBV19; D tentatively fits TRBD1 or TRBD2 (6 bases each). The CDR3 covers 15 residues. Germline values: CDR1 LNHDA, CDR2 SQIVND (reference sequence). Trimming took off 9 bases at V and 7 bases at J, with 22 bases between the two ends. The variable domain in full, with the rest retrieved from reference TRBV19 and TRBJ2-1, is DGGITQSPKYLFRKEGQNVTLSCEQNLNHDAMYWYRQDPGQGLRLIYYSQIVNDFQKGDIAEGYSVSREKKESFPLTVTSAQKNPTAFYLCASSILGLQGNEQFFGPGTRLTVL.